This TCR beta chain came from a study of tumor-infiltrating lymphocytes in primary liver carcinoma. Study-level background: Primary liver carcinoma in the patients was surgically resected.

Study-level findings and limits: The 250 largest clones made up significantly more of tumor than blood repertoires (p = 0.039). Overlap between tumor regions exceeded overlap of tumor with adjacent tissue or blood.

Notes on this clonotype: Its matching antigen is unknown. At one of its ends the junction is not consistent with the germline gene, which may arise from a read error.

Blood RNA was derived from unsorted whole blood, and germline DNA was extracted too. The CDR3 length is 15 residues. Germline V gives CDR1 ENHRY, CDR2 SYGVKD. A primer in the constant region served to generate TCR beta cDNA from about 480 ng of total RNA. Libraries of TCR beta came from three nested multiplex PCR rounds with slightly modified ARM-PCR. Primers for the first two PCR rounds were TRBV1-TRBV30 forward primers and a C-beta reverse primer (roughly 10 cycles per round). One entry per CDR3 protein, called by TCRdb with MiXCR from the multiplex PCR reads. Here the sample spans fewer than 350,000 distinct CDR3 sequences, 65% being singletons.

This TCR derives from a man aged 35 to 55 with primary liver carcinoma and hepatitis B virus infection. The genes are TRBV10-3 and TRBJ2-3; 9 bases agree with TRBD1. Sequenced input: peripheral blood. The CDR3 spells CTISGQGRTTDTQYF. The CDR3 nucleotides are TGTACCATCAGCGGACAGGGGCGTACCACAGACACGCAGTATTTT.